The subject of this entry is one T cell receptor (beta chain). This clonotype was seen more than once but under ten times. No antigen is known for it. Base qualities were left out, and no much larger clone turns up one base away. The method was 5' RACE. This sample was sequenced with an Illumina HiSeq 2500. A second about 7 to 12 cycle PCR used a sample-barcoded 5' primer and a J-beta primer mix. A template-switch 5' adaptor carrying 12 random nucleotides introduced a unique molecular identifier onto each TCR beta cDNA molecule. Each sample yielded at least 2.5 million CDR3-containing paired-end reads. All of the RNA was converted into first-strand cDNA using the Mint cDNA synthesis kit, with a TRBC-specific oligonucleotide serving as the primer. All cDNA was treated with uracil-DNA glycosylase and then went through a first 18-cycle PCR with the universal primers M1SS and BC2_uni_R. The published analysis was carried out like this. Each sample was normalized by randomly selecting 1 million high-quality reads, each carrying a distinct molecular identifier. Instead of being binned into consensus sequences, reads that shared molecular identifiers were thrown out. MiTCR, run with a Q25 quality threshold and the strictest error-elimination algorithm, handled CDR3 identification, clonotype clustering and error correction. A nonparametric unseen species model with Euler transformation was used to estimate lower-bound total TCR beta diversity. The public reads were reanalyzed by TCRdb: fastp trimming at Q25, MiXCR alignment, in-frame beta chains only. Rows are unified per CDR3 protein, each entry keeping the most common DNA and genes. V and J calls and clone size were set by TCRdb, not the authors. This sample gives about 1,500,000 distinct CDR3 sequences in total; 28% of them show up just once. The top ten clones comprise around 7.7% of the sample.

Donors were roughly 40 systemically healthy Caucasian individuals from Russia aged roughly 6 to 95 years. Each donor gave ten milliliters of peripheral blood, collected into EDTA-treated Vacutainer tubes. Ficoll-Paque density-gradient centrifugation was used to isolate PBMCs, with at least 6 million obtained per sample. Total RNA was extracted from PBMCs with Trizol reagent, with at least 6 micrograms obtained per sample. For every donor, flow cytometry on a PBMC aliquot measured the percentage of naive CD45RAhigh/CD27high T cells. This sample was taken from a study of blood T cells in healthy people across ages (dated by TCRdb to the mid-2010s). Turning to the overall study: In model experiments, template switching captured roughly one uniquely barcoded TCR beta cDNA molecule for every two T cells. Age-related changes in TCR beta repertoire diversity were measured in the study by deep sequencing normalized with unique cDNA molecular identifiers. Donors were grouped into four age groups: young (average roughly 15 years), middle-aged (roughly 37), aged (around 56) and long-lived (approximately 75). To avoid experimental bias, donors of different ages were randomly spread across the sequencing lanes. For two donors (one aged 18 to 29 and one aged 80 or older), the study analyzed two additional independent replicas of 1 million unique cDNA reads from the same blood draw. Findings and caveats that apply to the study as a whole: Estimates of total diversity from one million sequenced T cells were regarded as lower bounds and underestimates. Conclusive comparison of naive and antigen-experienced compartments was prevented by the profiling of bulk unsorted PBMCs. Because donor CMV infection status was unknown, age-related changes in expanded clonotypes were potentially confounded. Observed TCR beta diversity correlated strongly with the percentage of naive T cells measured by flow cytometry. As age increased, observed TCR beta diversity per million T cells dropped in a roughly linear way, and a significant reduction was already evident by age 40. The long-lived group showed more naive CD4+ T cells, fewer expanded clones and increased TCR diversity than the aged group, suggesting age selection.

From the cysteine up to the phenylalanine, the CDR3 has a length of 13 residues. The DNA shown is the 39-base CDR3, in frame from base 1. The junction shows trimming of 6 bases on V and 3 bases on J, plus 12 bases between the germline ends. CDR1 is given as ENHRY and CDR2 as SYGVKD, both from the germline V gene. The TCR originated in a woman aged 25-40 years in good health. The V and J segments used are TRBV10-3 and TRBJ2-7, with the D gene not clear enough to name. Material: blood. The CDR3 protein is CAIRDPLHYEQYF. The DNA is as follows: TGTGCCATCAGGGACCCATTGCACTACGAGCAGTACTTC.